This TCR beta chain was identified during a study of cytomegalovirus exposure and HLA in healthy donors. Study-wide results and caveats: Rarity characterized most TCR sequences, yet some public TCRs appeared in many donors.

TCRdb's table, derived via immunoSEQ multiplex PCR, lists solely in-frame clones and lacks some. The sample records 120,000 or so clones, around 86% being singletons. Comments on this clone: Its cognate antigen is unknown.

CDR3 length equals 16 residues. The V and J ends lost 4 bases and 4 bases, in that order; junction bases with no gene match: 5. CDR1 and CDR2 from the germline V gene are SGHAT and FQNNGV. The chain joins TRBV11-2 to TRBJ2-1; TRBD2 matches at 12 bases. The material sequenced was PBMCs. This sequence was found in a woman aged 18-35 years in good health and CMV-seronegative. CDR3: CASSSRLAGGYNEQFF. The CDR3 DNA sequence: TGTGCCAGCAGCTCACGTCTAGCGGGAGGGTACAATGAGCAGTTCTTC.